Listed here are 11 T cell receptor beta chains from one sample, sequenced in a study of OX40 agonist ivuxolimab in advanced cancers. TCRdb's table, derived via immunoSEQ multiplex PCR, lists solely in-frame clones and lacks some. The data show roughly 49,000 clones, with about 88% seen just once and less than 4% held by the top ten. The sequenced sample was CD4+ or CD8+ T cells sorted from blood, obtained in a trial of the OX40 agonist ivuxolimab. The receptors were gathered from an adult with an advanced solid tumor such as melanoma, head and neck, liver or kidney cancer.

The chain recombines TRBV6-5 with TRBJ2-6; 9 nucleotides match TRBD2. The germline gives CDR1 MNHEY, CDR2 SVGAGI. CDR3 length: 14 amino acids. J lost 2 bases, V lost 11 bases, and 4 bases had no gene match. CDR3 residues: CARGGEPGANVLTF. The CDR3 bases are TGTGCCCGCGGGGGGGAGCCTGGGGCCAACGTCCTGACTTTC.

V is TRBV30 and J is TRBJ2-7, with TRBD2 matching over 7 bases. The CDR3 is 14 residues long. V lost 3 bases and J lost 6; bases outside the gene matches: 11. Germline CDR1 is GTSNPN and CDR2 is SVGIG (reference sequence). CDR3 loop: CAWSGGSGRAEQYF. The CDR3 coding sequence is TGTGCCTGGAGCGGGGGGTCGGGGAGGGCCGAGCAGTACTTC.

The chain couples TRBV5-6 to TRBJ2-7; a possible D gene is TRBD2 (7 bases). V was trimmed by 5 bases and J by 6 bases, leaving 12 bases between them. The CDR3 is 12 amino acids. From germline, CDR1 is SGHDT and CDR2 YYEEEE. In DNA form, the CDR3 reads TGTGCCAGCAGGACTAGCAGGGGCGAGCAGTACTTC. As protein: CASRTSRGEQYF.

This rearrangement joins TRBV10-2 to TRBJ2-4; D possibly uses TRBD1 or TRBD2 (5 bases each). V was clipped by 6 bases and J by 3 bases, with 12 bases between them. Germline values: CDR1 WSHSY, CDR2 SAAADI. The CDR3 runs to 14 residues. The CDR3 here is CASRGTDGKNIQYF. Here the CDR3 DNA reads TGCGCCAGCAGGGGGACCGATGGCAAAAACATTCAGTACTTC.

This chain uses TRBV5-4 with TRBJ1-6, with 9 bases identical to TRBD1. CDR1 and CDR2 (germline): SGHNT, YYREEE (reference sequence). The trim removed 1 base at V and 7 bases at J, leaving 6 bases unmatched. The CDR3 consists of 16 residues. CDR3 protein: CASSLHLDRGNSPLHF. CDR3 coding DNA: TGTGCCAGCAGCTTGCATTTGGACAGGGGCAATTCACCCCTCCACTTT.

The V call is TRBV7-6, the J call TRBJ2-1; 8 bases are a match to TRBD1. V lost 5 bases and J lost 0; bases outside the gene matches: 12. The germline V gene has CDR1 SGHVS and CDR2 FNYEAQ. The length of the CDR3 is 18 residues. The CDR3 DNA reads TGTGCCAGCAGCCGACCTTCGACAGGGGATAGCTCCTACAATGAGCAGTTCTTC. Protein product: CASSRPSTGDSSYNEQFF.

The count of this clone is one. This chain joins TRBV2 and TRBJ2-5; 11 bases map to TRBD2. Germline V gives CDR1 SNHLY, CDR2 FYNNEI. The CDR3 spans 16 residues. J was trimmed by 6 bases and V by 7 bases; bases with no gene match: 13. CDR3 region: CASTRNSGRAGQTQYF. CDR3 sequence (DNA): TGTGCCAGCACCCGCAATAGCGGGAGGGCCGGTCAGACCCAGTACTTC. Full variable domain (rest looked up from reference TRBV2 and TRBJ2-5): EPEVTQTPSHQVTQMGQEVILRCVPISNHLYFYWYRQILGQKVEFLVSFYNNEISEKSEIFDDQFSVERPDGSNFTLKIRSTKLEDSAMYFCASTRNSGRAGQTQYFGPGTRLLVL.

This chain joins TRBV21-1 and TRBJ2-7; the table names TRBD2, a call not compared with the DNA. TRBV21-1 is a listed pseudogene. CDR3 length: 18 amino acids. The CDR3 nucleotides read TGTGCCAGCAGCAAAGCGCTTTGGGCTAGCGGGTGCTCCTACGAGCAGTACTTC. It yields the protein CASSKALWASGCSYEQYF.

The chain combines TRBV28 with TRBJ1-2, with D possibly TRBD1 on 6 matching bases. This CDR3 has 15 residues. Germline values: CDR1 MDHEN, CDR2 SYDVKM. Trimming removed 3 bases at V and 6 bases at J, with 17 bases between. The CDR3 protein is CASSFAQPGAHGYTF. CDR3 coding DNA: TGTGCCAGCAGTTTTGCACAGCCGGGGGCCCATGGCTACACCTTC.

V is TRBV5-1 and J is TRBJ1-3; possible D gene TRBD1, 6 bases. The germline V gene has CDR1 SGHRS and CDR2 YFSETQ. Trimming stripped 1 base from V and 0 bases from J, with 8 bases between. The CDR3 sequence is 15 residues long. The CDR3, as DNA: TGCGCCAGCAGCTTGAACAGGGCCTCTGGAAACACCATATATTTT. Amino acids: CASSLNRASGNTIYF.

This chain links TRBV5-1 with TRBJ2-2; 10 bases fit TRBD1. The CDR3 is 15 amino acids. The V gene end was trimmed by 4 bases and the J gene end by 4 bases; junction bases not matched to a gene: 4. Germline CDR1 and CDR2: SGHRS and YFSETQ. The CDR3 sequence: CASSLGDRGTGELFF. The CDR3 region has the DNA TGCGCCAGCAGCCTAGGGGACAGGGGCACCGGGGAGCTGTTTTTT.